Sequencing of this T cell receptor beta chain was carried out in a study of blood T cell repertoires in COVID-19. TCRdb keeps only in-frame clones here, not all; method: immunoSEQ multiplex PCR. The data show roughly 200,000 clones, approximately 83% seen once. Germline CDR1 reads SGHTA; CDR2 reads FQGNSA. This CDR3 comprises 15 residues. Trimming took 5 bases from V and 0 from J; bases not matched to a gene: 4. This receptor was identified in a man between 60 and 75 years old with acute or convalescent COVID-19. The rearrangement joins TRBV7-2 to TRBJ2-1; 7 bases fit TRBD2. The specimen was peripheral blood. In nucleotides, the CDR3 is TGTGCCAGCAGCCCACTAGCGACCTCCTACAATGAGCAGTTCTTC. This codes for CASSPLATSYNEQFF.